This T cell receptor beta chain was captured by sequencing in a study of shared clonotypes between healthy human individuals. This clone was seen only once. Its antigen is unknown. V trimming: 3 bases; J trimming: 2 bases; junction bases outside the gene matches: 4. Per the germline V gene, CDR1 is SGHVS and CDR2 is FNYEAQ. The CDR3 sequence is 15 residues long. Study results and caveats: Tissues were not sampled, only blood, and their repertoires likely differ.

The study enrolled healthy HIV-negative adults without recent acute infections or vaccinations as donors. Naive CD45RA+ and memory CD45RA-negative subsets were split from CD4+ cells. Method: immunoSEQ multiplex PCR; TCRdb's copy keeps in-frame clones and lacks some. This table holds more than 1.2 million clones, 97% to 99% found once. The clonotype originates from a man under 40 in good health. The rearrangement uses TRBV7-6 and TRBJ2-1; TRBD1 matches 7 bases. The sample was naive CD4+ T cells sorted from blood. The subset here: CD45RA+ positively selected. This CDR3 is CASSFQQGPYNEQFF. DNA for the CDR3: TGTGCCAGCAGCTTTCAACAGGGGCCCTACAATGAGCAGTTCTTC. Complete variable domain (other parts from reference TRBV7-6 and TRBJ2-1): GAGVSQSPRYKVTKRGQDVALRCDPISGHVSLYWYRQALGQGPEFLTYFNYEAQQDKSGLPNDRFSAERPEGSISTLTIQRTEQRDSAMYRCASSFQQGPYNEQFFGPGTRLTVL.